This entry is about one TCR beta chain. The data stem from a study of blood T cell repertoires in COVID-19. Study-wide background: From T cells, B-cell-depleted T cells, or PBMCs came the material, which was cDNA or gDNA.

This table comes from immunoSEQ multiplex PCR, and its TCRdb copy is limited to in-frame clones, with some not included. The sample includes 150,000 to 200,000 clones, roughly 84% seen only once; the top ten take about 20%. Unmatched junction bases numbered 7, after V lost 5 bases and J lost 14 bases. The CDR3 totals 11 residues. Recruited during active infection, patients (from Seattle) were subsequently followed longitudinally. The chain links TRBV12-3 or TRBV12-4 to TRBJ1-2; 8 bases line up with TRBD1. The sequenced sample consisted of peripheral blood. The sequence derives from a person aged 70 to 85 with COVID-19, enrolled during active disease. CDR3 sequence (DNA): TGTGCCAGCAGTGCCCGGACAGGGACTACCTTC. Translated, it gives CASSARTGTTF.